The source of this T cell receptor beta chain is a study of OX40 agonist ivuxolimab in advanced cancers. Findings and caveats of the study: Partial responders dosed at 0.1-3.0 mg/kg displayed clonal expansion ranking among the lowest.

About this clone itself: The target antigen is unknown.

This CDR3 is built from 14 residues. The germline V gene encodes CDR1 SGHAT and CDR2 FQNNGV. Libraries were prepared by immunoSEQ multiplex PCR; TCRdb keeps only in-frame clonotypes and omits some of them. Of about 40,000 clones in the sample, approximately 86% were seen once. The starting material was CD4+ or CD8+ T cells sorted from blood, obtained in a trial of the OX40 agonist ivuxolimab. The V gene is TRBV11-2, the J gene TRBJ2-5; D remains ambiguous. The DNA end is more similar to TRBJ2-7, so the J call may be wrong. The clonotype comes from an adult with an advanced solid tumor such as melanoma, head and neck, liver or kidney cancer. The CDR3 DNA is TGTGCCAGCAGCGGCTCGTCCACTTCCTACGAGCAGTACTTC. Protein sequence: CASSGSSTSYEQYF.